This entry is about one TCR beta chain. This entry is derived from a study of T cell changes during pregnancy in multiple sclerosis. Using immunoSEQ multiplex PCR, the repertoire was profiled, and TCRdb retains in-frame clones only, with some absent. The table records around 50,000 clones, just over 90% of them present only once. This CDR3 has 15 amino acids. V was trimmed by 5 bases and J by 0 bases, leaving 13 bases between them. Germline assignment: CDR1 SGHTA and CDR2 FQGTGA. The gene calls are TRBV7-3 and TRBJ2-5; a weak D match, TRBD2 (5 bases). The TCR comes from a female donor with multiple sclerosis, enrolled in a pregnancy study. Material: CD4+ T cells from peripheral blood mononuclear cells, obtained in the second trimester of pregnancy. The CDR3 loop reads CASSPLGGYQETQYF. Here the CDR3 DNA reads TGTGCCAGCAGCCCCTTAGGAGGATACCAAGAGACCCAGTACTTC.